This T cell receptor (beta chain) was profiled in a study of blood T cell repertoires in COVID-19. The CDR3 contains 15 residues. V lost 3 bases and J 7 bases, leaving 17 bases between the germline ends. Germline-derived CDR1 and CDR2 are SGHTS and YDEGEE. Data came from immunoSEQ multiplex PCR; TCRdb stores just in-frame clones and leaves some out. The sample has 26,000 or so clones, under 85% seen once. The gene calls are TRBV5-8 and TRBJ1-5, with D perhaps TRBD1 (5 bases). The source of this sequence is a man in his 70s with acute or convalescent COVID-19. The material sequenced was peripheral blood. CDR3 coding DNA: TGTGCCAGCAGCTGGAGTGGGGACTTAGGGCAGCCCCAGCATTTT. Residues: CASSWSGDLGQPQHF.